This T cell receptor beta chain was sequenced in a study of blood T cell repertoires in COVID-19. Profiling relied on immunoSEQ multiplex PCR, and the TCRdb table lists in-frame clones only, not all of them. The data contain 150,000 to 200,000 clones, roughly 83% of them seen just once; the ten biggest clones take up 1.5%. This clone has a handful of counts. This clonotype was obtained from a human donor in a cohort sampled during active COVID-19. Sequencing was carried out using peripheral blood.

The CDR3 DNA is TGTGCCAGCACCGACCCGCGGAGCTCCTATAATTCACCCCTCCACTTT. It specifies CASTDPRSSYNSPLHF. The chain has TRBV2 and TRBJ1-6; D remains ambiguous. Trimming shortened V by 7 bases and J by 0 bases, and 13 bases separated the two germline ends. The CDR3 loop spans 16 amino acids. CDR1 and CDR2 (germline): SNHLY, FYNNEI.